This TCR beta chain appears in the sequencing data of a study of control samples from healthy donors and cancer patients. V shed 0 bases and J shed 6 bases, with 11 bases lying between them. CDR1 MNHNY and CDR2 SVGAGI come from the germline V gene (reference sequence). This CDR3 has 14 residues. The assay was immunoSEQ multiplex PCR, and TCRdb's table has in-frame clones only and misses some. The data contain about 80,000 clones, roughly 84% of them singletons. The receptor was derived from a man in his fifties or sixties with head and neck cancer. The material sequenced was PBMCs. V and J are TRBV6-6 and TRBJ1-2, with a possible D match to TRBD1 (6 bases). CDR3 loop: CASSYSAGEDGYTF. In DNA form, the CDR3 reads TGTGCCAGCAGTTACTCGGCAGGGGAGGATGGCTACACCTTC.